This T cell receptor (beta chain) comes out of a study of cytomegalovirus exposure and HLA in healthy donors. Findings and limits, study-wide: A later analysis linked fewer than 20,000 TCR beta sequences to HLA alleles at 0.05 false discovery rate. Previously analyzed data showed that most TCR beta V segments were productive at a frequency of about 90% or about 30%.

Turning to this clone: Its target is unknown.

There are 15 residues in the CDR3. Between the trimmed V and J ends, which lost 0 bases and 6 bases, there was a span of 13 bases. The germline CDR1 and CDR2 sequences are LGHNA and YSLEER. The donors gave bone marrow, and they were healthy. 60 Vbeta and 13 Jbeta primers were used in PCR. Method: immunoSEQ multiplex PCR; TCRdb's copy keeps in-frame clones and lacks some. The sample shows some 88,000 clones, 63% of them seen only once. The sample was PBMCs. This chain connects TRBV4-3 to TRBJ2-3; D uncertain. This clonotype was sampled from a woman aged 25 to 45 in good health and CMV-seronegative. Here the CDR3 DNA reads TGCGCCAGCAGCCAAGAAGGTTCTAGTTCGGATACGCAGTATTTT. Translated: CASSQEGSSSDTQYF.